This passage covers 9 T cell receptor beta chains from one sample sequenced in a study of blood T cell repertoires in COVID-19 (dated by TCRdb to about 2020). The protocol used for the library was the immunoSEQ multiplex PCR assay. The table was pulled from immuneACCESS by TCRdb, which kept in-frame rearrangements only. Such tables lose some clones; where checked, under half of the loss comes from unresolved V genes, and the rest has no known cause. This sample comprises some 68,000 clones, around 91% of them detected only once. The top ten clones comprise less than 0.55% of the sample. Sequencing was performed on peripheral blood. The receptors were gathered from a man aged 50 to 60 with COVID-19, enrolled during active disease.

The gene calls are TRBV19 and TRBJ1-1; maybe TRBD1 (5 bases). The CDR3 length is 13 residues. Germline V gene data show CDR1 as LNHDA and CDR2 as SQIVND (reference sequence). Trimming pared 4 bases from V and 3 bases from J, leaving 9 bases between. CDR3 region: CASSRRGDTEAFF. In nucleotides, the CDR3 is TGTGCCAGTAGTAGACGGGGGGACACTGAAGCTTTCTTT.

The J gene is TRBJ1-4, the V gene TRBV28; 10 bases fit TRBD1. The CDR3 has 15 amino acids. Germline CDR1 reads MDHEN; CDR2 reads SYDVKM. Trimming removed 7 bases from V and 4 bases from J; junction bases left unmatched: 6. CDR3 protein: CASTLGDRGNEKLFF. For the CDR3, the DNA is TGTGCCAGCACCCTGGGGGACAGGGGTAATGAAAAACTGTTTTTT.

V is TRBV24-1 and J is TRBJ2-5, with TRBD2 identical over 7 bases. The germline CDR1 and CDR2 sequences are KGHDR and SFDVKD. The CDR3 runs 14 residues. V was clipped by 3 bases and J by 4 bases; unmatched bases: 4. The CDR3 sequence is CATSDAGDAETQYF. CDR3 nucleotide sequence: TGTGCCACCAGTGATGCGGGGGATGCAGAGACCCAGTACTTC.

The chain combines TRBV29-1 with TRBJ1-2; D gene unclear. CDR1 and CDR2 from the germline V gene are SQVTM and ANQGSEA. This CDR3 is built from 13 residues. The V end lost 1 base, the J end lost 2 bases, and 8 bases lay between the germline ends. Here the CDR3 DNA reads TGCAGCGTTGAAGCGACACCCAACTATGGCTACACCTTC. Translating gives CSVEATPNYGYTF. Using reference TRBV29-1 and TRBJ1-2 for the parts outside the CDR3, the full variable domain is SAVISQKPSRDICQRGTSLTIQCQVDSQVTMMFWYRQQPGQSLTLIATANQGSEATYESGFVIDKFPISRPNLTFSTLTVSNMSPEDSSIYLCSVEATPNYGYTFGSGTRLTVV.

The CDR3 nucleotides are TGCGCCAGCAGCCAAGCTCGAGGAGAGACCCAGTACTTC. Translation gives CASSQARGETQYF. The chain couples TRBV4-1 to TRBJ2-5, with unresolved D. V gave up 1 base and J gave up 4 bases, with 7 bases separating them. Germline V CDR1 and CDR2: MGHRA, YSYEKL. This CDR3 is built from 13 residues.

J is TRBJ2-7 and V is TRBV5-6; TRBD2 aligns across 12 bases. CDR1 and CDR2 from the germline V gene are SGHDT and YYEEEE. J gave up 2 bases and V 0 bases, and 9 bases lay outside the gene matches. This CDR3 spans 18 amino acids. CDR3 loop: CASSLATGLAGLTYEQYF. The DNA for the CDR3 is TGTGCCAGCAGCTTGGCCACGGGACTAGCGGGCCTGACCTACGAGCAGTACTTC.

The V and J genes are TRBV5-4 and TRBJ2-1; maybe TRBD2 (5 bases). The CDR3 consists of 17 residues. Per the germline V gene, CDR1 is SGHNT and CDR2 is YYREEE (reference sequence). The germline V and J ends were trimmed by 5 bases and 1 base, with 19 bases remaining between them. This chain's CDR3 is CASRLVPAERSYNEQFF. The CDR3 DNA reads TGTGCCAGCAGGTTAGTGCCAGCGGAAAGATCCTACAATGAGCAGTTCTTC.

The rearrangement links TRBV21-1 to TRBJ1-6; whether TRBD1, the table's D call, matches the DNA was not checked. TRBV21-1 constitutes a pseudogene. The CDR3 totals 14 residues. CDR3 sequence (DNA): TGTGCCAGCAGCGGCAGGGGTAGAGATTCACCCCTCCACTTT. Encoded protein: CASSGRGRDSPLHF.

V gene TRBV6-5 combines with J gene TRBJ2-7; 11 bases are a match to TRBD1. The CDR3 spans 15 residues. The germline V gene encodes CDR1 MNHEY and CDR2 SVGAGI. J lost 2 bases, V lost 6 bases, and 6 bases had no gene match. The CDR3 protein is CASRRGQGGAYEQYF. DNA of the CDR3: TGTGCCAGCAGAAGGGGACAGGGGGGGGCCTACGAGCAGTACTTC.